Shown below are 2 T cell receptor beta chains from a single sample sequenced in a study of CD8 T cells in ankylosing spondylitis. Study results and limitations: For ankylosing spondylitis blood, a TCR beta motif of about eight highly homologous variants appeared characteristic.

Their target antigens are unknown. TCRdb re-called the 5' RACE reads with MiXCR, one entry per CDR3 protein. The table includes more than 500,000 distinct CDR3 sequences, 5.3% detected once. Sample: blood, either unsorted or a sorted T cell fraction (not recorded which). The source of these receptors is a male donor with ankylosing spondylitis.

This clonotype was seen repeatedly, ten times or more. The chain carries TRBV11-2 and TRBJ2-1, with 7 bases matching TRBD2. The CDR3 covers 18 residues. V dropped 2 bases and J dropped 0; count of bases not matched to a gene: 10. Germline CDR1 and CDR2: SGHAT and FQNNGV. The CDR3 DNA reads TGTGCCAGCAGCTTAAAAACTAGCGCTTATCACTCCTACAATGAGCAGTTCTTC. Translated, it gives CASSLKTSAYHSYNEQFF.

This clonotype was observed at least ten times. This chain connects TRBV5-1 to TRBJ2-7, with a possible D match to TRBD1 (6 bases). CDR3 length: 13 residues. V lost 5 bases and J 3 bases, leaving 12 bases between the germline ends. Germline loops: CDR1 SGHRS, CDR2 YFSETQ. The CDR3: CASRLTGYYEQYF. The CDR3 nucleotides read TGCGCCAGCAGACTAACAGGGTACTACGAGCAGTACTTC.